This T cell receptor (beta chain) was observed in a study of neurological immune-mediated disorders. Time point defined: technical triplicate 2. The sorted libraries were made from about a million CD4+ or CD8+ T cells. Regarding the study as a whole: Across subjects, no CDR3 amino acid sequence appeared in expanded clones of more than one subject, a finding that suggested private repertoires in all groups.

5'RACE with 10-nucleotide random UMIs generated the cDNA. From 15-18 subjects, over 180 million TCR-beta sequences were obtained in each sequencing run. MiXCR was run by TCRdb on the 5' RACE reads, yielding one entry per CDR3 protein. The data hold approximately 30,000 distinct CDR3 sequences, with about 14% observed a single time. This clonotype was observed at least ten times. Its target is not known. The sample was CD4+ T cells from blood. The receptor comes from a female donor with HTLV-1-associated myelopathy (HAM/TSP).

The chain's CDR3 is CASSLSPSGLASYEQYF. CDR3 coding DNA: TGTGCCAGCAGCTTATCCCCCTCGGGACTAGCCAGCTACGAGCAGTACTTC. The chain uses TRBV7-6 and TRBJ2-7, with 9 bases matching TRBD2. This CDR3 comprises 17 residues. V was pared by 2 bases and J by 3 bases, with 11 bases of the junction left unmatched. Per the germline V gene, CDR1 is SGHVS and CDR2 is FNYEAQ.